This T cell receptor beta chain was profiled in a study of T-cell reconstitution after alpha-beta-depleted transplantation in children. Study results and limitations: There were reportedly several hundred expanded graft clones from which alpha-beta T cells came about two months after transplant. Among T cells one year after transplant, newly produced cells accounted for most counts and diversity.

The CDR3 consists of 13 residues. J gave up 3 bases and V 5 bases, and 4 bases lay outside the gene matches. Per the germline V gene, CDR1 is SGHRS and CDR2 is YFSETQ. As it was prepared, the TCRbeta library received unique molecular identifiers. In TCRdb, the PCR reads were re-called with MiXCR into one record per CDR3 protein. The sample holds roughly 82,000 distinct CDR3 sequences, 13% to 15% seen once. Many counts were recorded for this clonotype. The antigen is undetermined. The material sequenced was PBMCs, mostly from graft donor cells, taken 180 days after TCRalphabeta/CD19-depleted stem cell transplant. The chain recombines TRBV5-1 with TRBJ2-7; 8 bases agree with TRBD1. This clonotype was sampled from a male patient under 10 years old who had a stem cell transplant for acute lymphoblastic leukemia, so the T cells may come from the graft donor. The CDR3 sequence is CASRRTGIYEQYF. CDR3 in DNA: TGCGCCAGCAGGAGGACAGGGATCTACGAGCAGTACTTC.